The sample holds many counts of the clone carrying this T cell receptor (beta chain). A library of TCRbeta sequences, prepared with unique molecular identifiers, was generated. One entry per CDR3 protein results from TCRdb running MiXCR on the PCR reads. Seen here are under 300,000 distinct CDR3 sequences, about 8.8% observed once, and the top ten hold 5% to 6%. The sample belongs to a study of T-cell reconstitution after alpha-beta-depleted transplantation in children. The CDR3 sequence is 14 residues long. The germline V gene encodes CDR1 LNHDA and CDR2 SQIVND (reference sequence). The V gene lost 9 bases and the J gene lost 1 base, with 13 bases spanning the gap.

This receptor was obtained from a human donor who donated a stem cell graft to a child with SCID. This sample comprised PBMCs from the stem cell graft donor, obtained from the stem cell graft. V usage is TRBV19 and J usage is TRBJ1-3; D is possibly TRBD1 (6 bases). The DNA of the CDR3 is TGTGCCAGCCGCGACAGGAGTTCTGGAAACACCATATATTTT. Translation: CASRDRSSGNTIYF. Full variable domain (missing parts from reference TRBV19 and TRBJ1-3): DGGITQSPKYLFRKEGQNVTLSCEQNLNHDAMYWYRQDPGQGLRLIYYSQIVNDFQKGDIAEGYSVSREKKESFPLTVTSAQKNPTAFYLCASRDRSSGNTIYFGEGSWLTVV.